A single T cell receptor (beta chain) is shown here with its context. Its target is not known. These data originate in a study of T cell responses to AZD1222 COVID-19 vaccine. The V gene lost 2 bases and the J gene lost 1 base, with 9 bases spanning the gap. CDR1 SGDLS and CDR2 YYNGEE come from the germline V gene. The CDR3 is made up of 14 amino acids. Study observations and caveats: Along spike, vaccine-associated CD4 TCRs were found throughout, with dominance at 160-218 and 743-854. Seropositive status at baseline applied to only six AZD1222 recipients. Nearly half of spike-specific TCRs reportedly target unmutated variant regions. Clonal diversity was possibly underestimated, and the donors were mostly white British, with more females.

The table came from immunoSEQ multiplex PCR; TCRdb's copy has only in-frame clones and leaves some out. The profile covers roughly 120,000 clones, with over 85% appearing a single time and almost 2.5% taken by the ten largest. The material was peripheral blood, obtained 28 days after the second AZD1222 dose. The rearrangement uses TRBV9 and TRBJ2-5; D is undetermined. The source is an adult who received the AZD1222 COVID-19 vaccine. The CDR3 is CASSVGAGQETQYF. Here the CDR3 DNA reads TGTGCCAGCAGCGTTGGAGCAGGCCAAGAGACCCAGTACTTC.